This T cell receptor beta chain comes out of a study of TIL therapy for anti-PD-1-resistant metastatic lung cancer. Study-wide results and limits: TIL cultures after expansion showed higher clonality and lower diversity than baseline tumor (median 6% vs 31%).

The germline CDR1 and CDR2 sequences are SGHTA and FQGNSA. This CDR3 is built from 13 residues. V was pared by 0 bases and J by 8 bases, with 10 bases between. The sample's time point: pre-treatment sample, taken before nivolumab and TIL therapy. Most excised metastases sampled were pleural nodules or supraclavicular lymph nodes. Remarks on this clone: Its antigen is still unknown.

The immunoSEQ assay was v3. Libraries were sequenced to about 2 million read pairs (survey) or about 5-6.5 million (deep). Profiling relied on immunoSEQ multiplex PCR, and the TCRdb table lists in-frame clones only, not all of them. Of 990 or so clones detected, over 70% appear once; the ten largest clones hold 9.1%. The chain combines TRBV7-2 with TRBJ1-2; no clear D gene. Material: tumor tissue, obtained at baseline. The receptor was derived from a person between 25 and 80 years old with non-small cell lung cancer. DNA for the CDR3: TGTGCCAGCAGCTTAGCCGGGTCAGGCGGCTACACCTTC. The encoded protein is CASSLAGSGGYTF.